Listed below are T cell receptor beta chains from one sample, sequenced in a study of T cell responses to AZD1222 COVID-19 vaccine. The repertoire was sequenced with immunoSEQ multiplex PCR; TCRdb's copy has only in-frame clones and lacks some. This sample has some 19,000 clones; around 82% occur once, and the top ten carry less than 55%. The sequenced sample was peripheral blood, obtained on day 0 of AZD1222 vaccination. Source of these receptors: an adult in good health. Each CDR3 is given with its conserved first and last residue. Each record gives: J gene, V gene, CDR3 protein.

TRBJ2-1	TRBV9	CASNQAGEVWNEQFF
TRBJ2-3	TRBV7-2	CASSPRLIAGRPSTDTQYF
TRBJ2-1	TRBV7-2	CASSSLALGQGRDEQFF
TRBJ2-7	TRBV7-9	CASSPSTGITEQYF
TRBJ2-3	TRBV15	CATSTRTSGSNWGTDTQYF
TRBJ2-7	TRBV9	CASSESPGRAVEQYF
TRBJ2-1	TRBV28	CASIAGGLSEQFF
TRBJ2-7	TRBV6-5	CASSPRTSDYEQYF
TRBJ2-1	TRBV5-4	CASSSNTNNEQFF
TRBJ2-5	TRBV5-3	CARSPSAGTQYF
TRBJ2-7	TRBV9	CASNLGTGGYEQYF
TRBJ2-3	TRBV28	CASSLRNIAGTVRGDTQYF
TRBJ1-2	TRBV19	CASSIRPGNYGYTF
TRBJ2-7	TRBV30	CAWSVTSRLGRYF
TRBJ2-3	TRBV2	CAGVSWGSTDTQYF
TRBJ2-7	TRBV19	CASMPTSGDYEQYF
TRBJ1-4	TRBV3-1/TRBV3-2	CASSYYANEKLFF
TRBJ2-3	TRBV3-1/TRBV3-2	CASSQASDNTDTQYF
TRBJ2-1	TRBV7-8	CAGGSYNEQFF
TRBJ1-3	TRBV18	CASSPDPSGNTIYF
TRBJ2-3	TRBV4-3	CASSQGTQGTDTQYF
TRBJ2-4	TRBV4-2	CASSQVDVDKNIQYF
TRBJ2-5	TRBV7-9	CVLAQGAGETQYF
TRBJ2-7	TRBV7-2	CASSLGFGGPRTLEQYF
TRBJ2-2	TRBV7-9	CASSLGSGGNTGELFF
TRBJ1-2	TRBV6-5	CASSYGQGAISGYTF
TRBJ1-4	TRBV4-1	CASSQETGRINEKLFF
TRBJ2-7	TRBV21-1	CASSVGQGACYEQYF
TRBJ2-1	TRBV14	CASSQRTDGRYNEQFF
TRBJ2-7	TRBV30	CAWSVGGSDEQYF
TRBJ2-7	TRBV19	CASSIDLGTDYEQYF